This TCR beta chain was recovered during a study of OX40 agonist ivuxolimab in advanced cancers. Study-level background: Patients took ivuxolimab, an agonistic anti-OX40 (CD134) antibody. The study, taken as a whole, reports: At 0.1 to 3.0 mg/kg, CD4+ and CD8+ blood T cells expanded clonally by week 6.

Some clones are missing from TCRdb's copy, which holds only in-frame ones; the method was immunoSEQ multiplex PCR. Seen here are over 100,000 clones, 80% to 90% observed once, and the top ten hold around 0.53%. Baseline was the first blood sampling point, followed by cycle 4 day 1 and cycle 7 day 1. About this clone: The antigen is not known. Other DNA variants within this sample encode the same CDR3.

Germline V gene sequence: CDR1 LNHDA, CDR2 SQIVND (reference sequence). V was pared by 1 base and J by 2 bases, with 8 bases between. The CDR3 runs to 14 residues. This clonotype was sampled from an adult with an advanced solid tumor such as melanoma, head and neck, liver or kidney cancer. The chain employs TRBV19 and TRBJ1-1; no reliable D call. Source: CD4+ or CD8+ T cells sorted from blood, taken in a trial of the OX40 agonist ivuxolimab. The CDR3 sequence: CASSIGPANTEAFF. The CDR3, as DNA: TGTGCCAGTAGTATAGGCCCCGCTAACACTGAAGCTTTCTTT.